This entry is about one T cell receptor beta chain. V lost 0 bases, J lost 5 bases, and 6 bases stayed unmatched. The CDR3 length is 15 residues. Germline V gene sequence: CDR1 ENHRY, CDR2 SYGVKD. The source of the sample is a study of blood T cell repertoires in COVID-19. This table comes from immunoSEQ multiplex PCR, and its TCRdb copy is limited to in-frame clones, with some not included. The sample carries about 310,000 clones, 70% to 90% recorded once. The chain links TRBV10-3 to TRBJ2-5; 7 positions match TRBD2. This clonotype was obtained from a woman in her forties or fifties who had recovered from COVID-19. The sequencing sample was made of peripheral blood. The CDR3: CAISESREGSETQYF. In DNA form, the CDR3 reads TGTGCCATCAGTGAGTCTAGGGAGGGTTCGGAGACCCAGTACTTC.